This entry lists 24 T cell receptor beta chains sequenced from one sample in a study of T-cell reconstitution after alpha-beta-depleted transplantation in children. Unique molecular identifiers were incorporated into the prepared TCRbeta library. TCRdb processed the PCR reads anew with MiXCR; each CDR3 protein has one entry. The repertoire holds a few hundred thousand distinct CDR3 sequences, roughly 10% seen once, with 6.2% in the top ten. Sequenced material: PBMCs from the stem cell graft donor, taken from the stem cell graft. The receptors were gathered from a human donor who donated a stem cell graft to a child with acute lymphoblastic leukemia.

This clonotype was counted many times. This chain connects TRBV5-6 to TRBJ1-5, with TRBD1 as a possible D gene (6 bases). The germline V gene has CDR1 SGHDT and CDR2 YYEEEE. The CDR3 has 16 amino acids. Trimming took off 3 bases at V and 1 base at J, with 14 bases between the two ends. CDR3 amino acids: CASSSRRGASNQPQHF. The CDR3 nucleotides read TGTGCCAGCAGCTCTAGGCGGGGGGCGAGCAATCAGCCCCAGCATTTT.

A few counts support this clonotype. At one end, the junction sequence differs from germline, possibly due to a read error. J is TRBJ1-1 and V is TRBV7-2; TRBD1 aligns across 9 bases. This CDR3 region has 11 residues. Per germline, CDR1 SGHTA and CDR2 FQGNSA. The CDR3 DNA reads as TGTGCCAGCAGCTTTGGGACAGGGCCCATATTT. The encoded protein is CASSFGTGPIF.

This clonotype was seen many times. The CDR3 loop is CASSQVVPGELFF. The CDR3 bases are TGCGCCAGCAGCCAGGTAGTCCCCGGGGAGCTGTTTTTT. The chain couples TRBV5-1 to TRBJ2-2; D uncertain. Germline CDR1 is SGHRS and CDR2 is YFSETQ. Trimming shortened V by 4 bases and J by 6 bases, and 10 bases separated the two germline ends. The CDR3 has 13 amino acids.

This clonotype has a count of ten or more. The V call is TRBV18, the J call TRBJ2-7; possible D gene TRBD1, 6 bases. The CDR3 covers 14 residues. Germline assignment: CDR1 KGHSH and CDR2 LQKENI. The germline V and J ends were trimmed by 3 bases and 2 bases, with 11 bases remaining between them. CDR3 coding DNA: TGTGCCAGCTCACCGGTACAGGGCCCCTACGAGCAGTACTTC. Translation gives CASSPVQGPYEQYF.

In this sample, this clonotype turned up many times. The chain employs TRBV27 and TRBJ2-2; D remains ambiguous. The length of the CDR3 is 14 residues. CDR1 MNHEY and CDR2 SMNVEV come from the germline V gene (reference sequence). Deletions cut 5 bases from V and 4 bases from J, with 11 bases between. The CDR3 region is CASSATLTTGELFF. CDR3 sequence (DNA): TGTGCCAGCAGTGCCACACTTACCACCGGGGAGCTGTTTTTT.

The chain's CDR3 is CASLFDEKDGEAFF. Written as DNA, the CDR3 is TGTGCCAGCTTATTTGATGAAAAAGACGGAGAAGCTTTCTTT. This chain joins TRBV18 and TRBJ1-1; no definite D call. The length of the CDR3 is 14 residues. V was clipped by 7 bases and J by 8 bases, with 20 bases between them. CDR1 is KGHSH, CDR2 LQKENI, per germline. Variable domain in full (rest from reference TRBV18 and TRBJ1-1): NAGVMQNPRHLVRRRGQEARLRCSPMKGHSHVYWYRQLPEEGLKFMVYLQKENIIDESGMPKERFSAEFPKEGPSILRIQQVVRGDSAAYFCASLFDEKDGEAFFGQGTRLTVV.

This clonotype occurred many times. The V gene is TRBV20-1, the J gene TRBJ2-7; D remains unclear. Per germline, CDR1 DFQATT and CDR2 SNEGSKA (reference sequence). V was clipped by 4 bases and J by 6 bases, with 13 bases between them. The CDR3 length is 12 residues. CDR3 amino acids: CSATRAIPEQYF. The CDR3 DNA reads TGCAGTGCTACTCGAGCGATACCCGAGCAGTACTTC.

This chain joins TRBV3-1 and TRBJ1-1; 7 bases fit TRBD1. The germline gives CDR1 LGHDT, CDR2 YNNKEL (reference sequence). The V segment lost 2 bases and the J segment 4 bases; nucleotides outside the gene matches: 4. This CDR3 is built from 14 residues. This CDR3 is CASSQQAGGTEAFF. The CDR3 DNA follows: TGTGCCAGCAGCCAACAAGCAGGGGGCACTGAAGCTTTCTTT.

This chain uses TRBV12-3 or TRBV12-4 with TRBJ1-1, with 8 nucleotides matching TRBD1. This CDR3 is 15 amino acids long. Losses at the gene ends were 6 bases for V and 5 bases for J; bases not matched to a gene: 11. The CDR3 nucleotides are TGTGCCAGCAGCTTATCCGGGACAGGTGTAACTGAAGCTTTCTTT. Translated, it gives CASSLSGTGVTEAFF.

This clonotype showed up just once. V gene TRBV15 combines with J gene TRBJ2-1; 9 bases line up with TRBD2. The trim removed 7 bases at V and 6 bases at J, leaving 10 bases unmatched. The length of the CDR3 is 15 residues. The germline CDR1 and CDR2 sequences are LNHNV and YYDKDF (reference sequence). DNA of the CDR3: TGTGCCACCACCCCACTAGCGGGTAATACCAATGAGCAGTTCTTC. Its translation: CATTPLAGNTNEQFF.

This rearrangement joins TRBV20-1 to TRBJ1-5, with D unresolved. CDR3 length equals 15 residues. Germline assignment: CDR1 DFQATT and CDR2 SNEGSKA (reference sequence). V was pared by 3 bases and J by 4 bases, with 16 bases between. The chain's CDR3 is CSASYFGRENQPQHF. CDR3 DNA sequence: TGCAGTGCTAGTTATTTCGGGAGAGAAAATCAGCCCCAGCATTTT.

This clonotype was seen many times. The J gene is TRBJ2-4, the V gene TRBV20-1; D may be TRBD1 (5 bases). The CDR3 is made up of 15 amino acids. V lost 6 bases, J lost 0 bases, and 15 bases lay in between. CDR1 is DFQATT and CDR2 is SNEGSKA in the germline V gene (reference sequence). The CDR3 loop is CSAQPGWGAKNIQYF. CDR3 in DNA: TGCAGTGCGCAGCCAGGGTGGGGAGCCAAAAACATTCAGTACTTC.

The CDR3, as DNA: TGTGCCAGCAGCTTAGGGGGAGCAGACACTGAAGCTTTCTTT. As protein: CASSLGGADTEAFF. This chain links TRBV7-6 with TRBJ1-1; D uncertain. The V gene lost 1 base and the J gene lost 3 bases, with 9 bases spanning the gap. Germline CDR1 SGHVS, CDR2 FNYEAQ. The CDR3 covers 14 residues.

This clonotype was detected only once. The chain couples TRBV5-1 to TRBJ1-5; D unclear. This CDR3 comprises 13 residues. Trimming cost V 1 base and J 3 bases, with 5 bases left between them. Germline CDR1 and CDR2: SGHRS and YFSETQ. The CDR3 sequence is CASSLMTNQPQHF. The CDR3 DNA sequence: TGCGCCAGCAGCTTGATGACCAATCAGCCCCAGCATTTT. The full variable domain, completed using reference TRBV5-1 and TRBJ1-5, is KAGVTQTPRYLIKTRGQQVTLSCSPISGHRSVSWYQQTPGQGLQFLFEYFSETQRNKGNFPGRFSGRQFSNSRSEMNVSTLELGDSALYLCASSLMTNQPQHFGDGTRLSIL.

In its sample, this clonotype was seen many times. The chain recombines TRBV10-3 with TRBJ1-1; tentatively, D is TRBD1 (6 bases). This CDR3 has 15 amino acids. The V end lost 4 bases, the J end lost 1 base, and 13 bases lay between the germline ends. The germline CDR1 and CDR2 sequences are ENHRY and SYGVKD. The CDR3 is CAISAPTGGNTEAFF. CDR3 sequence (DNA): TGTGCCATCAGTGCCCCGACAGGAGGGAACACTGAAGCTTTCTTT.

V is TRBV7-9 and J is TRBJ1-2; D is ambiguous. V lost 1 base and J lost 6, with 9 bases in between. In germline, CDR1 is SEHNR, CDR2 FQNEAQ (reference sequence). This CDR3 contains 13 residues. CDR3 loop: CASSLDGRNGYTF. The CDR3 nucleotides read TGTGCCAGCAGCTTAGACGGGAGAAATGGCTACACCTTC.

There are many counts of this clonotype. The V and J genes are TRBV20-1 and TRBJ1-1; no reliable D call. V was pared by 1 base and J by 9 bases, with 12 bases between. Germline CDR1 and CDR2: DFQATT and SNEGSKA (reference sequence). The CDR3 has 12 residues. The CDR3 loop reads CSARALTSKAFF. The CDR3, as DNA: TGCAGTGCTAGAGCCCTTACAAGTAAAGCTTTCTTT.

This clonotype was counted a few times. The chain carries TRBV28 and TRBJ2-7, with TRBD2 as a possible D gene (6 bases). The length of the CDR3 is 15 residues. Per germline, CDR1 MDHEN and CDR2 SYDVKM. V dropped 5 bases and J dropped 4 bases, with 18 bases sitting between them. The CDR3 DNA reads TGTGCCAGCAGTCCCCCGGACGGGGGTCGGTACGAGCAGTACTTC. This gives the protein CASSPPDGGRYEQYF. The variable domain in full, with the rest retrieved from reference TRBV28 and TRBJ2-7, is DVKVTQSSRYLVKRTGEKVFLECVQDMDHENMFWYRQDPGLGLRLIYFSYDVKMKEKGDIPEGYSVSREKKERFSLILESASTNQTSMYLCASSPPDGGRYEQYFGPGTRLTVT.

This clonotype was detected many times. The chain has TRBV20-1 and TRBJ1-6; 11 nucleotides align to TRBD1. CDR3 length equals 15 residues. Germline loops: CDR1 DFQATT, CDR2 SNEGSKA (reference sequence). J lost 3 bases, V lost 5 bases, and 3 bases had no gene match. The CDR3 coding sequence is TGCAGTGCTCGGACAGGGGGCCTCTATAATTCACCCCTCCACTTT. Encoded protein: CSARTGGLYNSPLHF.

The gene calls are TRBV2 and TRBJ2-6; TRBD2 matches at 7 bases. J gave up 3 bases and V 4 bases, and 6 bases lay outside the gene matches. The CDR3 sequence is 16 residues long. Germline values: CDR1 SNHLY, CDR2 FYNNEI. The CDR3 nucleotides read TGTGCCAGCAGTGCGGGTTGGGGGGGTGGGGCCAACGTCCTGACTTTC. The encoded protein is CASSAGWGGGANVLTF.

The V gene is TRBV10-3, the J gene TRBJ2-7; TRBD1 agrees at 10 bases. Trimming took 3 bases from V and 5 from J; bases not matched to a gene: 7. Germline lookup yields CDR1 ENHRY and CDR2 SYGVKD. The CDR3 is made up of 15 amino acids. CDR3 sequence reads: CAISDGTGEIHEQYF. CDR3 DNA sequence: TGTGCCATCAGTGATGGGACAGGGGAGATCCACGAGCAGTACTTC.

V gene TRBV12-3 or TRBV12-4 combines with J gene TRBJ1-1; 9 bases are a match to TRBD1. The ends lost 4 bases at V and 4 bases at J; junction bases unmatched: 7. This CDR3 comprises 15 residues. The CDR3 DNA sequence: TGTGCCAGCAGTTCCGACAGGGGGGGGACCACTGAAGCTTTCTTT. It specifies CASSSDRGGTTEAFF.

This chain connects TRBV10-3 to TRBJ2-3; TRBD2 is a possible D gene (7 bases). The CDR3 extends over 14 amino acids. The ends were cut back, 9 bases at V and 0 bases at J, with 13 bases in the middle. CDR1 and CDR2 (germline): ENHRY, SYGVKD. The CDR3 DNA reads as TGTGCCATGCAGCGGGACAAAAGCACAGATACGCAGTATTTT. Translating it yields CAMQRDKSTDTQYF.

The sample holds a few counts of this clonotype. V and J are TRBV27 and TRBJ2-2, with D unresolved. This CDR3 has 12 amino acids. CDR1 is MNHEY and CDR2 is SMNVEV in the germline V gene (reference sequence). Trimming removed 1 base at V and 7 bases at J, with 4 bases between. The CDR3 bases are TGTGCCAGCAGTTTATGGCGCGGGGAGCTGTTTTTT. It yields the protein CASSLWRGELFF.